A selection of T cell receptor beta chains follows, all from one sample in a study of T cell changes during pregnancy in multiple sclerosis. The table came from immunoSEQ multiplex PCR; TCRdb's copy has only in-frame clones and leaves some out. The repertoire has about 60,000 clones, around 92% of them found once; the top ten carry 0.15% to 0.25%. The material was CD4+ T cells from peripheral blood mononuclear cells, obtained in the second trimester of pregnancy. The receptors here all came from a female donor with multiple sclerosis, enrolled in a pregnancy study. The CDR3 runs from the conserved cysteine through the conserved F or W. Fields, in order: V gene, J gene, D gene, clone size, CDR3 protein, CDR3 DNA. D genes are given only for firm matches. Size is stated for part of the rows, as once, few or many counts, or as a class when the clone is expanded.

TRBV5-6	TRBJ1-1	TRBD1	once	CVSSFPTGESAFF	TGTGTCAGCAGCTTCCCAACAGGGGAGTCAGCTTTCTTT
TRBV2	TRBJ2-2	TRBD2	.	CASRGPGTSGVNKLFF	TGTGCCAGCAGAGGTCCCGGGACTAGCGGCGTAAACAAGCTGTTTTTT
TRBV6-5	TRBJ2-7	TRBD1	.	CASRRDRAIYEQYF	TGTGCCAGCAGACGGGACAGGGCTATTTACGAGCAGTACTTC
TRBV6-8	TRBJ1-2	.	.	CASSYSPWWGGYGYTF	TGTGCCAGCAGTTACTCACCCTGGTGGGGGGGCTATGGCTACACCTTC
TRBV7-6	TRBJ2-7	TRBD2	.	CASSLGLAGAGAYEQYF	TGTGCCAGCAGCTTAGGACTAGCGGGAGCCGGGGCCTACGAGCAGTACTTC
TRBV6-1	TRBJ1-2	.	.	CAGGWGDYGYTF	TGTGCCGGCGGCTGGGGGGACTATGGCTACACCTTC
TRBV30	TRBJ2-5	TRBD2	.	CAWSPLAGAPETQYF	TGTGCCTGGAGTCCCCTGGCGGGAGCCCCCGAGACCCAGTACTTC
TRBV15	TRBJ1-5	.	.	CATSTGLPSSPQHF	TGTGCCACCAGCACAGGGCTCCCTTCTTCTCCCCAGCATTTT
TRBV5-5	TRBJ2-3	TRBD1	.	CASSLVDRGPQYF	TGTGCCAGCAGCCTGGTTGACAGGGGTCCGCAGTATTTT
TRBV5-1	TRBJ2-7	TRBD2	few	CASSLMWEASGSSCEQYF	TGCGCCAGCAGCTTGATGTGGGAAGCTAGCGGGAGTAGTTGTGAGCAGTACTTC
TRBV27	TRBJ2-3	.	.	CASSRGVKVTDTQYF	TGTGCCAGCAGTCGCGGGGTTAAGGTGACAGATACGCAGTATTTT
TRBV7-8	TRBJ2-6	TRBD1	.	CASSSTRGSSGANVLTF	TGTGCCAGCAGCTCTACCAGGGGGAGCTCTGGGGCCAACGTCCTGACTTTC
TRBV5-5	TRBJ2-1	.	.	CASSLGDFYNEQFF	TGTGCCAGCAGCTTGGGGGACTTCTACAATGAGCAGTTCTTC
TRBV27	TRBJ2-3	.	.	CASSLTQGRERVQYF	TGTGCCAGCAGTTTAACTCAGGGTCGGGAGAGGGTGCAGTATTTT
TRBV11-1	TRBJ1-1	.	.	CASSLDSGANTEAFF	TGTGCCAGCAGCTTAGATAGTGGGGCGAACACTGAAGCTTTCTTT
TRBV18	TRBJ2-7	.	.	CASSPPGPYEQYF	TGTGCCAGCTCACCACCTGGGCCCTACGAGCAGTACTTC
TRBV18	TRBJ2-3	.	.	CASSPPQGTSTDTQYF	TGTGCCAGCTCACCACCCCAGGGTACTAGCACAGATACGCAGTATTTT
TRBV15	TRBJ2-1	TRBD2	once	CATSREAGAPGEQFF	TGTGCCACCAGCAGAGAAGCGGGAGCCCCCGGTGAGCAGTTCTTC
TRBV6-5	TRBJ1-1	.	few	CASSYDRRMNTEAFF	TGTGCCAGCAGTTACGATCGCAGGATGAACACTGAAGCTTTCTTT
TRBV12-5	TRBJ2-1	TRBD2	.	CASGLPGTSGRYEQFF	TGTGCTAGTGGTCTCCCCGGGACTAGCGGGAGGTATGAGCAGTTCTTC
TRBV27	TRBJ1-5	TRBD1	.	CASSPRGQGWNQPQHF	TGTGCCAGCAGTCCAAGAGGACAGGGGTGGAATCAGCCCCAGCATTTT
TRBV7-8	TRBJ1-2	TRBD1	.	CASSSLDPLDREIKNYGYTF	TGTGCCAGCAGCTCCCTGGACCCCCTTGACAGGGAGATTAAGAACTATGGCTACACCTTC
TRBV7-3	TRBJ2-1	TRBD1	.	CASSLSSTGKRRNEQFF	TGTGCCAGCAGCTTATCCTCGACAGGGAAGCGTCGGAATGAGCAGTTCTTC
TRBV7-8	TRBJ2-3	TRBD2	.	CASSLLSQRRLAGAPPQYF	TGTGCCAGCAGCTTATTATCCCAGCGTAGGCTAGCGGGAGCCCCTCCGCAGTATTTT
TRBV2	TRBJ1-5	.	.	CASSEFGRGNQPQHF	TGTGCCAGCAGTGAATTCGGGAGGGGCAATCAGCCCCAGCATTTT
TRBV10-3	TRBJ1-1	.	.	CAISGPTANTEAFF	TGTGCCATCAGTGGGCCGACAGCTAACACTGAAGCTTTCTTT
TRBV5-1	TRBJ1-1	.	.	CASSLQGNTEAFF	TGCGCCAGCAGCCTCCAGGGCAACACTGAAGCTTTCTTT
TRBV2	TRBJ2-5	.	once	CASSRDNQETQYF	TGTGCCAGCAGTCGGGACAATCAAGAGACCCAGTACTTC
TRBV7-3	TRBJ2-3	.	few	CASSLPSDTQYF	TGTGCCAGCAGCTTACCGTCAGATACGCAGTATTTT
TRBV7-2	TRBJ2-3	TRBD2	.	CASSLDSGGAGDTQYF	TGTGCCAGCAGCCTAGATAGCGGGGGGGCCGGAGATACGCAGTATTTT
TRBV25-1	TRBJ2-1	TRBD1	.	CASRDRGSYEQFF	TGTGCCAGCAGAGACAGGGGTAGTTATGAGCAGTTCTTC
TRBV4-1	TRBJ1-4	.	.	CASSRGRGGKLFF	TGCGCCAGCAGCCGAGGGAGGGGGGGGAAACTGTTTTTT
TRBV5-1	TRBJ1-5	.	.	CASSFGAGSNQPQHF	TGCGCCAGCAGCTTCGGCGCGGGTAGCAATCAGCCCCAGCATTTT
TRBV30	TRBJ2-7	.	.	CAWSVSGWNEQYF	TGTGCCTGGAGTGTATCGGGGTGGAACGAGCAGTACTTC
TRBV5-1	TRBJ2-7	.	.	CASSVSGTRNYEQYF	TGCGCCAGCAGTGTTTCCGGGACACGGAACTACGAGCAGTACTTC
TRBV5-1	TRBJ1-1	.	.	CASSSSTAVNTEAFF	TGCGCCAGCAGCTCGTCTACGGCGGTGAACACTGAAGCTTTCTTT
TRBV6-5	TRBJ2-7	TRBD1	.	CASSWTGGATYEQYF	TGTGCCAGCAGTTGGACAGGGGGAGCTACCTACGAGCAGTACTTC
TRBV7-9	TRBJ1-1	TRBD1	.	CASSLGQGVTEAFF	TGTGCCAGCAGCTTAGGACAGGGTGTGACTGAAGCTTTCTTT
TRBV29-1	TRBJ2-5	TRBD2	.	CSVVGRGEETQYF	TGCAGCGTTGTCGGGCGGGGGGAAGAGACCCAGTACTTC
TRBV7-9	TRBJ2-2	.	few	CASSFSNTGELFF	TGTGCCAGCAGTTTCTCGAACACCGGGGAGCTGTTTTTT
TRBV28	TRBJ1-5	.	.	CASSLWAGAGNQPQHF	TGTGCCAGCAGTTTATGGGCGGGGGCCGGCAATCAGCCCCAGCATTTT
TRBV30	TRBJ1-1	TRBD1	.	CARTGGMNTEAFF	TGTGCCCGGACAGGGGGTATGAACACTGAAGCTTTCTTT
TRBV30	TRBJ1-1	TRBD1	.	CAWSGTVNMNTEAFF	TGTGCCTGGAGCGGGACAGTAAACATGAACACTGAAGCTTTCTTT
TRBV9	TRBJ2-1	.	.	CASSVGIQVSSYNEQFF	TGTGCCAGCAGCGTAGGAATCCAGGTTAGCTCCTACAATGAGCAGTTCTTC
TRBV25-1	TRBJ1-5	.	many	CASRGAGERQPQHF	TGTGCCAGCCGTGGGGCAGGGGAACGTCAGCCCCAGCATTTT
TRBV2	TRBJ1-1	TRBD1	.	CASTGQGATEAFF	TGTGCCAGCACCGGACAGGGGGCCACTGAAGCTTTCTTT
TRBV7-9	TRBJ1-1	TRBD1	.	CASRAGGGTEAFF	TGTGCCAGCAGGGCAGGGGGCGGCACTGAAGCTTTCTTT
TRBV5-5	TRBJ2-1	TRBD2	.	CASSLIGGSSYNEQFF	TGTGCCAGCAGCTTGATTGGCGGGAGCTCCTACAATGAGCAGTTCTTC
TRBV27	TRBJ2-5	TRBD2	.	CASSLWTSGQETQYF	TGTGCCAGCAGTTTATGGACTAGCGGCCAAGAGACCCAGTACTTC
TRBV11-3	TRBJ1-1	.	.	CASSPTGLNTEAFF	TGTGCCAGCAGCCCTACAGGGTTGAACACTGAAGCTTTCTTT
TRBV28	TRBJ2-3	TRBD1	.	CASSRRTGADTQYF	TGTGCCAGCAGTCGACGGACAGGGGCAGATACGCAGTATTTT